The 28 T cell receptor beta chains presented below share a single source sample, sequenced in a study of type 1 and type 2 diabetes patients. Amplification started from genomic DNA. A primer set of 30 forward and 13 reverse primers amplified the CDR3. A single record per CDR3 protein comes from TCRdb applying MiXCR to the multiplex PCR reads. This sample carries a few hundred thousand distinct CDR3 sequences, over 45% of them seen once, and the ten largest clones take roughly 13%. The material sequenced was peripheral blood mononuclear cells (PBMCs). The receptors come from a man between 18 and 29 years old with type 2 diabetes.

This clonotype was recorded once. Mismatch with germline at one junction end may stem from a read error. This chain connects TRBV5-8 to TRBJ2-7; D is unclear. Germline values: CDR1 SGHTS, CDR2 YDEGEE. The CDR3 is made up of 13 amino acids. The CDR3 coding sequence is TGCGCCAGCAGCCAAGGAGACGGATACGAGCAGTACTTC. Protein product: CASSQGDGYEQYF.

The J gene is TRBJ1-1, the V gene TRBV11-2; D remains unclear. Germline loops: CDR1 SGHAT, CDR2 FQNNGV. V was trimmed by 1 base and J by 1 base, leaving 10 bases between them. The CDR3 contains 15 residues. The CDR3 protein is CASSLVFPGNTEAFF. The CDR3 DNA is TGTGCCAGCAGCTTAGTTTTTCCGGGGAACACTGAAGCTTTCTTT. Drawing the rest from reference TRBV11-2 and TRBJ1-1, the complete variable domain is EAGVAQSPRYKIIEKRQSVAFWCNPISGHATLYWYQQILGQGPKLLIQFQNNGVVDDSQLPKDRFSAERLKGVDSTLKIQPAKLEDSAVYLCASSLVFPGNTEAFFGQGTRLTVV.

This clonotype occurred many times. The V gene is TRBV2, the J gene TRBJ2-3; 10 nucleotides agree with TRBD1. This CDR3 region has 14 residues. Germline CDR1 SNHLY, CDR2 FYNNEI. Germline trimming cut 6 bases from V and 3 bases from J; bases unmatched to any gene: 3. CDR3 DNA: TGTGCCAGCAGGCGGGACAGGGGAACAGATACGCAGTATTTT. Its translation: CASRRDRGTDTQYF.

The table lists this clonotype with many counts. The chain has TRBV7-2 and TRBJ2-7; D gene ambiguous. V gave up 1 base and J gave up 6 bases, with 10 bases separating them. Germline-derived CDR1 and CDR2 are SGHTA and FQGNSA. The CDR3 loop spans 13 amino acids. The CDR3 is CASSLDLVGEQYF. In nucleotides, the CDR3 is TGTGCCAGCAGCTTAGACCTGGTGGGCGAGCAGTACTTC.

This chain joins TRBV6-5 and TRBJ2-7; D might be TRBD2 (6 bases). CDR1 MNHEY and CDR2 SVGAGI come from the germline V gene. V lost 5 bases and J lost 1, with 15 bases in between. The CDR3 runs 15 residues. CDR3 in amino acids: CASSEGSSVSYEQYF. The CDR3 DNA reads as TGTGCCAGCAGTGAAGGGTCTAGCGTTTCCTACGAGCAGTACTTC.

This clonotype occurred a few times. The chain combines TRBV4-1 with TRBJ1-6, with D uncertain. V lost 0 bases to trimming and J lost 0 bases, with 15 bases between them. CDR1 is MGHRA, CDR2 YSYEKL, per germline. The CDR3 length is 19 residues. CDR3 loop: CASSQESARTPSYNSPLHF. In DNA form, the CDR3 reads TGCGCCAGCAGCCAAGAGTCAGCTCGAACACCCTCCTATAATTCACCCCTCCACTTT.

This clonotype has only a few counts. V is TRBV2 and J is TRBJ1-5; D remains ambiguous. The CDR3 length is 13 residues. Trimming shortened V by 3 bases and J by 1 base, and 4 bases separated the two germline ends. From germline, CDR1 is SNHLY and CDR2 FYNNEI. Written as DNA, the CDR3 is TGTGCCAGCAGTGACTTAAGCAATCAGCCCCAGCATTTT. Its translation: CASSDLSNQPQHF. Using reference TRBV2 and TRBJ1-5 for the parts outside the CDR3, the full variable domain is EPEVTQTPSHQVTQMGQEVILRCVPISNHLYFYWYRQILGQKVEFLVSFYNNEISEKSEIFDDQFSVERPDGSNFTLKIRSTKLEDSAMYFCASSDLSNQPQHFGDGTRLSIL.

Details on this clonotype: Compared with germline, one end of the junction differs, possibly owing to a read error. The chain links TRBV6-5 to TRBJ2-7, with D tentatively TRBD1 (5 bases). CDR1 MNHEY and CDR2 SVGAGI come from the germline V gene. The CDR3 loop spans 11 amino acids. The CDR3 spells CASPQGYEQYF. The DNA for the CDR3 is TGCGCCAGCCCCCAGGGCTACGAGCAGTACTTC.

The chain is built from TRBV12-3 or TRBV12-4 and TRBJ2-7; 14 bases line up with TRBD2. The CDR3 totals 17 residues. Losses at the gene ends were 6 bases for V and 5 bases for J; bases not matched to a gene: 12. CDR3 nucleotide sequence: TGTGCCAGCAGCCAAGTGGGGACTAGCGGGAGCTTTCACGAGCAGTACTTC. Translation: CASSQVGTSGSFHEQYF.

This clonotype occurred once. This chain connects TRBV25-1 to TRBJ1-1; D gene ambiguous. The CDR3 consists of 15 residues. Germline V gene sequence: CDR1 MGHDK, CDR2 SYGVNS. V gave up 1 base and J gave up 1 base, with 10 bases separating them. The CDR3 nucleotides read TGTGCCAGCAGTGAATTGGGCCGGGGGAACACTGAAGCTTTCTTT. It encodes CASSELGRGNTEAFF.

The chain combines TRBV28 with TRBJ1-6, with D hard to call. This CDR3 spans 17 amino acids. Trimming pared 4 bases from V and 3 bases from J, leaving 16 bases between. Per the germline V gene, CDR1 is MDHEN and CDR2 is SYDVKM. CDR3 amino acids: CASSSPTASVYNSPLHF. The DNA for the CDR3 is TGTGCCAGCAGTTCCCCGACGGCAAGCGTCTATAATTCACCCCTCCACTTT.

This clonotype came up a few times. The chain recombines TRBV7-8 with TRBJ2-6; 9 nucleotides match TRBD2. From germline, CDR1 is SGHVS and CDR2 FQNEAQ. The CDR3 is made up of 17 amino acids. J lost 2 bases, V lost 1 base, and 3 bases had no gene match. CDR3 in DNA: TGTGCCAGCAGCTTAGTTGGCGGGGGGGCTGGGGCCAACGTCCTGACTTTC. The encoded protein is CASSLVGGGAGANVLTF.

The V gene is TRBV15, the J gene TRBJ1-5; the D is unclear. Germline CDR1 is LNHNV and CDR2 is YYDKDF (reference sequence). V lost 0 bases to trimming and J lost 0 bases, with 6 bases between them. This CDR3 region has 15 residues. DNA of the CDR3: TGTGCCACCAGCAGAGACAGTTATAGCAATCAGCCCCAGCATTTT. Its translation: CATSRDSYSNQPQHF. Combining the CDR3 with reference TRBV15 and TRBJ1-5 gives the whole variable domain DAMVIQNPRYQVTQFGKPVTLSCSQTLNHNVMYWYQQKSSQAPKLLFHYYDKDFNNEADTPDNFQSRRPNTSFCFLDIRSPGLGDTAMYLCATSRDSYSNQPQHFGDGTRLSIL.

This clonotype was recorded a few times. The rearrangement joins TRBV27 to TRBJ1-5; D remains ambiguous. The CDR3 consists of 12 residues. Trimming stripped 6 bases from V and 9 bases from J, with 12 bases between. The germline V gene encodes CDR1 MNHEY and CDR2 SMNVEV (reference sequence). DNA for the CDR3: TGTGCCAGCAGCCTCCCAGGAAGGCCCCAGCATTTT. Translated: CASSLPGRPQHF.

The chain joins TRBV4-1 to TRBJ2-7; D gene ambiguous. This CDR3 is built from 15 residues. Trimming stripped 1 base from V and 0 bases from J, with 10 bases between. Germline assignment: CDR1 MGHRA and CDR2 YSYEKL. The CDR3 DNA sequence: TGCGCCAGCAGCCAAGTATCGGCGAGCTCCTACGAGCAGTACTTC. Its translation: CASSQVSASSYEQYF.

The chain joins TRBV7-3 to TRBJ2-1, with 10 nucleotides matching TRBD1. There are 13 residues in the CDR3. The J segment lost 7 bases and the V segment lost 6 bases, leaving 3 bases of the junction unmatched. Germline CDR1 and CDR2: SGHTA and FQGTGA. CDR3 DNA: TGTGCCAGCAGGCGGACAGGGGGAAATGAGCAGTTCTTC. Its protein is CASRRTGGNEQFF.

The gene calls are TRBV7-2 and TRBJ1-5; D is ambiguous. This CDR3 has 14 residues. With 1 base removed from V and 4 bases from J, the gap between germline ends came to 8 bases. From germline, CDR1 is SGHTA and CDR2 FQGNSA. The CDR3 protein is CASSLEGRNQPQHF. The CDR3, as DNA: TGTGCCAGCAGCTTAGAAGGGAGAAATCAGCCCCAGCATTTT.

The chain has TRBV4-3 and TRBJ2-1; 11 nucleotides align to TRBD1. This CDR3 region has 16 residues. Germline V gives CDR1 LGHNA, CDR2 YSLEER. With 0 bases clipped from V and 7 bases from J, the junction kept 5 bases outside the gene matches. CDR3 protein: CASSQDRTGGWNEQFF. The CDR3 DNA follows: TGCGCCAGCAGCCAAGACCGGACAGGGGGCTGGAATGAGCAGTTCTTC.

Here the CDR3 reads CSARGSETQYF. The CDR3 DNA reads TGCAGTGCTAGGGGGTCAGAGACCCAGTACTTC. The J gene is TRBJ2-5, the V gene TRBV20-1; no firm D call. Deletions cut 3 bases from V and 4 bases from J, with 6 bases between. This CDR3 has 11 amino acids. Germline V CDR1 and CDR2: DFQATT, SNEGSKA (reference sequence).

In nucleotides, the CDR3 is TGTGCCACCAGCTCCCCCATGCGCCTAGGGGGGACCCAGTACTTC. Protein sequence: CATSSPMRLGGTQYF. This chain links TRBV15 with TRBJ2-5; possibly TRBD1 for D (6 bases). Germline CDR1 and CDR2: LNHNV and YYDKDF (reference sequence). Trimming pared 5 bases from V and 7 bases from J, leaving 20 bases between. The CDR3 extends over 15 amino acids.

V usage is TRBV20-1 and J usage is TRBJ2-7, with TRBD2 matching 7 bases. The germline gives CDR1 DFQATT, CDR2 SNEGSKA (reference sequence). V dropped 0 bases and J dropped 9; count of bases not matched to a gene: 23. This CDR3 comprises 18 residues. The CDR3 reads CSAREIGLQAGRLKLQYF. For the CDR3, the DNA is TGCAGTGCTAGAGAGATAGGCCTCCAAGCGGGAAGACTGAAATTGCAGTACTTC.

This sequence joins TRBV6-5 and TRBJ2-1; D call uncertain. In germline, CDR1 is MNHEY, CDR2 SVGAGI. The CDR3 consists of 11 residues. The V gene lost 7 bases and the J gene lost 5 bases, with 6 bases spanning the gap. The CDR3 spells CASIENNEQFF. CDR3 coding DNA: TGTGCCAGCATCGAAAACAATGAGCAGTTCTTC.

The gene calls are TRBV13 and TRBJ1-4; D possibly corresponds to TRBD1 (5 bases). The germline V gene has CDR1 PRHDT and CDR2 FYEKMQ (reference sequence). V was shortened by 6 bases and J by 7 bases, with 18 bases between the two germline ends. The CDR3 loop spans 15 amino acids. The CDR3 region is CASSEEQAYGEKLFF. CDR3 DNA sequence: TGTGCCAGCAGTGAAGAACAGGCTTACGGTGAAAAACTGTTTTTT.

This clonotype came up a few times. The J gene is TRBJ2-7, the V gene TRBV19, with D possibly matching TRBD2 (7 bases). From germline, CDR1 is LNHDA and CDR2 SQIVND (reference sequence). The CDR3 runs to 14 residues. Trimming left V 3 bases short and J 3 bases short, with 12 bases between. CDR3 protein: CASSIGGQNYEQYF. The DNA of the CDR3 is TGTGCCAGTAGTATCGGGGGGCAGAACTACGAGCAGTACTTC. The full variable domain, completed using reference TRBV19 and TRBJ2-7, is DGGITQSPKYLFRKEGQNVTLSCEQNLNHDAMYWYRQDPGQGLRLIYYSQIVNDFQKGDIAEGYSVSREKKESFPLTVTSAQKNPTAFYLCASSIGGQNYEQYFGPGTRLTVT.

This clonotype came up a few times. Germline is not matched at one junction end, which may reflect a read error. The chain has TRBV12-3 or TRBV12-4 and TRBJ2-5; 7 bases match TRBD2. This CDR3 region has 14 residues. The CDR3, as DNA: TGTGCCAGCAGAGGAGGGAGGGACCAGGAGACCCAGTACTTC. Translation gives CASRGGRDQETQYF.

This clonotype was recorded at least ten times. This sequence joins TRBV20-1 and TRBJ2-7; TRBD1 might be the D (7 bases). This CDR3 has 15 residues. The germline CDR1 and CDR2 sequences are DFQATT and SNEGSKA (reference sequence). V dropped 3 bases and J dropped 7 bases, with 22 bases sitting between them. CDR3 in amino acids: CSAREGDRDAGEQYF. The CDR3 region has the DNA TGCAGTGCTAGGGAGGGTGACAGGGACGCGGGTGAGCAGTACTTC.

This clonotype turned up a few times. The genes are TRBV13 and TRBJ1-1; the D is unclear. V was clipped by 0 bases and J by 5 bases, with 7 bases between them. The CDR3 runs 13 residues. CDR1 is PRHDT, CDR2 FYEKMQ, per germline (reference sequence). The CDR3 nucleotides read TGTGCCAGCAGCTTAGGCCGGGCGACTGAAGCTTTCTTT. Translation gives CASSLGRATEAFF.

The gene calls are TRBV7-2 and TRBJ2-7; 8 nucleotides agree with TRBD1. Germline-derived CDR1 and CDR2 are SGHTA and FQGNSA. This CDR3 has 15 residues. V was pared by 5 bases and J by 6 bases, with 12 bases of the junction left unmatched. CDR3 residues: CASSGRSWDRSEQYF. Here the CDR3 DNA reads TGTGCCAGCAGCGGCCGGTCCTGGGACAGGTCCGAGCAGTACTTC. The full variable domain, in which reference TRBV7-2 and TRBJ2-7 provide the parts outside the CDR3, is GAGVSQSPSNKVTEKGKDVELRCDPISGHTALYWYRQSLGQGLEFLIYFQGNSAPDKSGLPSDRFSAERTGGSVSTLTIQRTQQEDSAVYLCASSGRSWDRSEQYFGPGTRLTVT.